This is a list of T cell receptor beta chains from one sample in a study of a mutant IDH1 vaccine in newly diagnosed glioma. The data were produced by immunoSEQ multiplex PCR, yet TCRdb's version contains in-frame clones alone and is incomplete. Of 59,000 or so clones listed, about 91% were seen once; the top ten hold roughly 2.5%. The sequences come from PBMCs, collected from a glioma patient treated with radiotherapy, temozolomide or both. These receptors originate from a man in his forties or fifties with glioma. Both conserved end residues are part of each CDR3. A D gene is named only where the DNA matches it firmly. A row's size may be missing; if present it is once, few, many or a size class.

abundance	j_gene	len	v_gene	d_gene	CDR3aa	CDR3nt
-	TRBJ1-6	17	TRBV28	TRBD1	CASKSESRDRKNSPLHF	TGTGCCAGCAAGTCAGAATCACGGGACAGGAAGAATTCACCCCTCCACTTT
-	TRBJ2-1	19	TRBV5-1	-	CASRLELEGAPRLYNEQFF	TGCGCCAGCAGATTGGAACTGGAGGGGGCCCCACGACTATACAATGAGCAGTTCTTC
-	TRBJ1-1	13	TRBV29-1	TRBD1	CSGGDRVNTEAFF	TGCAGCGGGGGGGACAGGGTGAACACTGAAGCTTTCTTT
-	TRBJ1-5	17	TRBV28	TRBD1	CASREIRDRGRNQPQHF	TGTGCCAGCAGGGAAATCCGGGACAGGGGTCGCAATCAGCCCCAGCATTTT
-	TRBJ2-7	16	TRBV7-9	-	CASSSNLDLGPYEQYF	TGTGCCAGCAGCTCTAACCTGGACCTTGGCCCCTACGAGCAGTACTTC
once	TRBJ2-1	18	TRBV9	TRBD1	CASSAWATRTGGGNEQFF	TGTGCCAGCAGCGCTTGGGCAACTCGGACAGGGGGCGGGAATGAGCAGTTCTTC
-	TRBJ2-1	15	TRBV11-3	TRBD2	CASSQTSESYNEQFF	TGTGCCAGCAGCCAAACTAGCGAATCCTACAATGAGCAGTTCTTC
-	TRBJ1-1	14	TRBV5-6	-	CASSLVPSNTEAFF	TGTGCCAGCAGCTTGGTCCCCTCGAACACTGAAGCTTTCTTT
-	TRBJ1-2	14	TRBV28	TRBD1	CASRTFGTGEGYTF	TGTGCCAGCAGGACCTTCGGGACAGGGGAAGGCTACACCTTC
-	TRBJ2-7	14	TRBV28	-	CASRQRQPYYEQYF	TGTGCCAGCAGACAACGACAGCCGTACTACGAGCAGTACTTC
-	TRBJ1-5	15	TRBV28	-	CASRLPTGNSQPQHF	TGTGCCAGCAGACTACCTACAGGGAACTCTCAGCCCCAGCATTTT
-	TRBJ1-2	15	TRBV7-2	-	CASSLEGSGRYGYTF	TGTGCCAGCAGCTTAGAAGGGAGTGGGCGCTATGGCTACACCTTC
once	TRBJ2-5	13	TRBV25-1	-	CASSGTTQETQYF	TGTGCCAGCAGTGGGACTACCCAAGAGACCCAGTACTTC
-	TRBJ1-1	14	TRBV4-1	-	CASSHTGKLTEAFF	TGCGCCAGCAGCCACACAGGGAAATTGACTGAAGCTTTCTTT
-	TRBJ1-5	17	TRBV6-1	-	CASSEARMGASNQPQHF	TGTGCCAGCAGTGAAGCGAGAATGGGGGCCTCAAATCAGCCCCAGCATTTT
-	TRBJ1-5	14	TRBV28	TRBD1	CASSGDSSNQPQHF	TGTGCCAGCAGTGGGGACAGTAGCAATCAGCCCCAGCATTTT
-	TRBJ2-5	14	TRBV28	-	CASSFGGGRETQYF	TGTGCCAGCTCATTTGGGGGTGGTAGGGAGACCCAGTACTTC
-	TRBJ1-3	15	TRBV10-3	TRBD1	CAIRAGTGGGNTIYF	TGTGCCATCAGGGCCGGGACAGGGGGCGGAAACACCATATATTTT
-	TRBJ1-3	13	TRBV19	-	CASSAVSGNTIYF	TGTGCCAGTAGTGCAGTCTCTGGAAACACCATATATTTT
-	TRBJ2-5	13	TRBV18	-	CASSPGTQETQYF	TGTGCCAGCTCACCCGGGACTCAAGAGACCCAGTACTTC
-	TRBJ1-1	15	TRBV30	-	CAWSVRGAVNTEAFF	TGTGCCTGGAGTGTACGGGGTGCTGTGAACACTGAAGCTTTCTTT
-	TRBJ2-5	17	TRBV14	-	CASSQPRVILVQETQYF	TGTGCCAGCAGCCAACCCCGGGTAATTCTAGTCCAAGAGACCCAGTACTTC
-	TRBJ1-1	13	TRBV2	-	CASSRQLNTEAFF	TGTGCCAGCAGTCGGCAGCTGAACACTGAAGCTTTCTTT
-	TRBJ2-5	13	TRBV7-9	TRBD2	CASSRTRQETQYF	TGTGCCAGCAGCCGGACTAGGCAAGAGACCCAGTACTTC
-	TRBJ1-1	12	TRBV19	-	CASGTPGLEAFF	TGTGCCAGCGGGACACCGGGACTTGAAGCTTTCTTT
large	TRBJ1-5	13	TRBV27	-	CASSKTQNQPQHF	TGTGCCAGCAGTAAAACCCAAAATCAGCCCCAGCATTTT
-	TRBJ2-5	12	TRBV7-9	-	CASSLASRDSNF	TGTGCCAGCAGCTTGGCCTCCCGCGACAGCAACTTC
once	TRBJ2-3	12	TRBV5-5	-	CASGPGLGTQYF	TGTGCCAGCGGCCCAGGACTGGGTACGCAGTATTTT
-	TRBJ2-1	12	TRBV2	TRBD1	CASSGPGQRVFF	TGTGCCAGCAGTGGGCCGGGACAGAGGGTTTTCTTC
-	TRBJ2-1	17	TRBV30	TRBD2	CAWSQLAGFDEVNEQFF	TGTGCCTGGAGTCAACTAGCGGGGTTCGATGAGGTCAATGAGCAGTTCTTC
few	TRBJ1-1	13	TRBV10-1	-	CASSEGYPTEAFF	TGCGCCAGCAGTGAGGGTTACCCCACTGAAGCTTTCTTT
-	TRBJ2-7	13	TRBV19	-	CASSFGGRSEQYF	TGTGCCAGTAGTTTTGGGGGCCGGAGCGAGCAGTACTTC
once	TRBJ1-3	15	TRBV6-5	-	CASSFLGRSGNTIYF	TGTGCCAGCAGTTTTTTGGGCCGCTCTGGAAACACCATATATTTT
once	TRBJ2-1	16	TRBV19	TRBD1	CASSGLGRQGAPTQFF	TGTGCCAGTAGTGGGTTGGGGCGACAGGGGGCTCCCACGCAGTTCTTC
-	TRBJ1-2	15	TRBV29-1	TRBD1	CSVEARGDRVGGYTF	TGCAGCGTTGAAGCAAGGGGTGACAGGGTCGGTGGCTACACCTTC
-	TRBJ1-1	14	TRBV19	-	CASSYGQTITEAFF	TGTGCCAGTAGTTACGGACAGACGATCACTGAAGCTTTCTTT
-	TRBJ1-4	15	TRBV5-5	TRBD1	CASSLGQGRTEKLFF	TGTGCCAGCAGCTTGGGACAGGGGCGGACCGAAAAACTGTTTTTT
-	TRBJ2-7	15	TRBV5-1	TRBD1	CASSGQGHSSYEQYF	TGCGCCAGCAGCGGACAGGGTCATAGTTCCTACGAGCAGTACTTC
-	TRBJ1-5	13	TRBV19	-	CASSIADFEPQHF	TGTGCCAGTAGTATCGCGGACTTTGAGCCCCAGCATTTT
-	TRBJ2-7	15	TRBV7-2	TRBD2	CASSFRTSGSYEQYF	TGTGCCAGCAGCTTCCGGACTAGCGGGAGCTACGAGCAGTACTTC
-	TRBJ1-1	15	TRBV7-8	TRBD1	CASSSGTGAAIWAFF	TGTGCCAGCAGCTCAGGGACAGGGGCCGCGATTTGGGCTTTCTTT
-	TRBJ1-6	14	TRBV19	-	CASSIQGANSPLHF	TGTGCCAGTAGTATCCAGGGCGCCAATTCACCCCTCCACTTT
-	TRBJ1-4	16	TRBV6-1	TRBD1	CASSDRQGLTNEKLFF	TGTGCCAGCAGTGATCGACAGGGTCTCACAAATGAAAAACTGTTTTTT
-	TRBJ2-2	15	TRBV5-4	TRBD1	CASSLAQGATGELFF	TGTGCCAGCAGCTTGGCCCAGGGGGCAACCGGGGAGCTGTTTTTT
-	TRBJ1-3	15	TRBV19	-	CASSWDRTSGNTIYF	TGTGCCAGTAGTTGGGACCGCACCTCTGGAAACACCATATATTTT
-	TRBJ1-2	15	TRBV5-1	-	CASSGIRGPNYGYTF	TGCGCCAGCAGCGGCATCAGGGGACCTAACTATGGCTACACCTTC
-	TRBJ2-3	16	TRBV14	TRBD1	CASSKGQGRSTDTQYF	TGTGCCAGCAGCAAGGGACAGGGAAGGAGCACAGATACGCAGTATTTT
-	TRBJ1-2	15	TRBV11-2	-	CASAFDTDSSYGYTF	TGTGCCAGTGCCTTCGACACAGACAGCAGCTATGGCTACACCTTC
-	TRBJ1-5	15	TRBV19	TRBD1	CASRQDRVRNQPQHF	TGTGCCAGTAGACAAGACAGGGTGCGCAATCAGCCCCAGCATTTT
-	TRBJ1-5	13	TRBV6-5	TRBD1	CASRNRGNQPQHF	TGTGCCAGCAGGAACAGGGGTAATCAGCCCCAGCATTTT
-	TRBJ2-6	18	TRBV7-2	-	CASSEKQLTVSGANVLTF	TGTGCCAGCAGCGAAAAACAGCTGACAGTTTCTGGGGCCAACGTCCTGACTTTC
-	TRBJ1-2	14	TRBV7-9	-	CASSPETLIYGYTF	TGTGCCAGCAGCCCCGAGACCCTCATCTATGGCTACACCTTC
-	TRBJ2-1	13	TRBV7-9	-	CASSPGGGDEQFF	TGTGCCAGCAGTCCCGGGGGTGGTGATGAGCAGTTCTTC
-	TRBJ2-7	16	TRBV7-2	TRBD1	CASSLEAGTGFYEQYF	TGTGCCAGCAGCCTGGAGGCCGGGACAGGATTTTACGAGCAGTACTTC
-	TRBJ1-6	15	TRBV2	-	CASLIESSYNSPLHF	TGTGCCAGCCTCATTGAGAGCTCCTATAATTCACCCCTCCACTTT
-	TRBJ2-7	17	TRBV19	TRBD2	CASSIQGVSGRTYEQYF	TGTGCCAGTAGTATTCAGGGTGTCAGCGGGAGAACCTACGAGCAGTACTTC
-	TRBJ1-1	14	TRBV28	TRBD1	CASSSTGWNTEAFF	TGTGCCAGCAGTTCGACAGGGTGGAACACTGAAGCTTTCTTT